The 12 T cell receptor beta chains given below trace back to one sample, sequenced in a study of T cell responses to AZD1222 COVID-19 vaccine. The table came from immunoSEQ multiplex PCR; TCRdb's copy has only in-frame clones and leaves some out. The sample carries 75,000 to 100,000 clones, 90% recorded once. The sample consisted of peripheral blood, taken on day 0 of AZD1222 vaccination. The source is an adult in good health.

This clone was detected only once. The rearrangement links TRBV5-4 to TRBJ2-1, with TRBD2 identical over 12 bases. V lost 4 bases to trimming and J lost 0 bases; unmatched junction nucleotides: 5. CDR3 length equals 17 residues. Germline V CDR1 and CDR2: SGHNT, YYREEE (reference sequence). CDR3 loop: CASSPGLAGSSYNEQFF. CDR3 sequence (DNA): TGTGCCAGCAGCCCCGGACTAGCGGGGAGCTCCTACAATGAGCAGTTCTTC.

The chain couples TRBV12-5 to TRBJ2-5; 7 bases are shared with TRBD1. Germline V gene data show CDR1 as LGHNT and CDR2 as FRNRAP. V trimming: 3 bases; J trimming: 4 bases; junction bases outside the gene matches: 5. The CDR3 is 14 residues long. This CDR3 reads CASGFTGEGETQYF. CDR3 bases: TGTGCTAGTGGTTTCACAGGGGAAGGAGAGACCCAGTACTTC.

CDR3 protein: CASSQAGTSEYEQYF. In nucleotides, the CDR3 is TGCGCCAGCAGCCAAGCCGGGACTAGCGAGTACGAGCAGTACTTC. This rearrangement joins TRBV4-1 to TRBJ2-7; 10 nucleotides match TRBD2. The junction had 4 bases not matched to a gene; V was cut back by 1 base and J by 4 bases. Germline V gene lookup returns CDR1 MGHRA and CDR2 YSYEKL. The CDR3 sequence is 15 residues long.

The chain uses TRBV4-3 and TRBJ2-7; no firm D call. The germline V and J ends were trimmed by 1 base and 1 base, with 11 bases remaining between them. Germline CDR1 reads LGHNA; CDR2 reads YSLEER. The CDR3 is 15 amino acids. DNA of the CDR3: TGCGCCAGCAGCCAAGGGGCCCTAGGGTCCTACGAGCAGTACTTC. This codes for CASSQGALGSYEQYF.

The chain links TRBV18 to TRBJ2-5; TRBD1 or TRBD2 may be the D gene (5 bases each). V shed 4 bases and J shed 4 bases, with 13 bases lying between them. This CDR3 is 14 amino acids long. Germline CDR1 KGHSH, CDR2 LQKENI. The DNA of the CDR3 is TGTGCCAGCTCACGCCTGGGGGTGGCAGAGACCCAGTACTTC. Translation: CASSRLGVAETQYF.

The chain has TRBV30 and TRBJ2-7; D gene uncertain. V was trimmed by 2 bases and J by 2 bases, leaving 7 bases between them. The CDR3 contains 12 residues. The germline V gene has CDR1 GTSNPN and CDR2 SVGIG (reference sequence). CDR3 loop: CAWSLSTYEQYF. The CDR3 bases are TGTGCCTGGAGTCTGAGTACCTACGAGCAGTACTTC. The full variable domain, with the rest looked up from reference TRBV30 and TRBJ2-7, is SQTIHQWPATLVQPVGSPLSLECTVEGTSNPNLYWYRQAAGRGLQLLFYSVGIGQISSEVPQNLSASRPQDRQFILSSKKLLLSDSGFYLCAWSLSTYEQYFGPGTRLTVT.

V usage is TRBV19 and J usage is TRBJ2-2; 11 bases map to TRBD2. V lost 6 bases, J lost 10 bases, and 16 bases stayed unmatched. The CDR3 extends over 17 amino acids. Germline V gene data show CDR1 as LNHDA and CDR2 as SQIVND (reference sequence). CDR3: CASSLRRLAGRGAELFF. The CDR3 nucleotides are TGTGCCAGTAGCCTCCGTCGACTAGCGGGGAGAGGTGCGGAGCTGTTTTTT.

V gene TRBV7-2 combines with J gene TRBJ1-5; D not resolved. Germline loops: CDR1 SGHTA, CDR2 FQGNSA. The CDR3 sequence is 14 residues long. V was cut by 1 base and J by 16 bases, with 20 bases left in between. The CDR3 protein is CASSLDPGGKLHHF. The CDR3, as DNA: TGTGCCAGCAGCTTAGATCCGGGCGGGAAATTGCACCATTTT.

V gene TRBV7-6 combines with J gene TRBJ2-1; D is tentatively TRBD1 or TRBD2 (5 bases each). The CDR3 is made up of 17 amino acids. V was trimmed by 7 bases and J by 5 bases, leaving 24 bases between them. In germline, CDR1 is SGHVS, CDR2 FNYEAQ. CDR3 bases: TGTGCCAGCAACCTCGACTACGGGACCAAAACGAACAATGAGCAGTTCTTC. Its translation is CASNLDYGTKTNNEQFF.

Worth noting for this clone: The sample contains more than one DNA sequence encoding this CDR3. This chain links TRBV28 with TRBJ2-7, with a possible D match to TRBD2 (6 bases). The CDR3 has 12 amino acids. Trimming cost V 3 bases and J 3 bases, with 6 bases left between them. Germline values: CDR1 MDHEN, CDR2 SYDVKM. CDR3 nucleotides: TGTGCCAGCAGTTTGGAGGGCTACGAGCAGTACTTC. Protein sequence: CASSLEGYEQYF.

The V and J genes are TRBV6-2 or TRBV6-3 and TRBJ2-1; 14 bases align to TRBD2. The CDR3 covers 15 residues. The V and J ends lost 6 bases and 6 bases, in that order; junction bases with no gene match: 4. Germline V CDR1 and CDR2: MNHEY, SVGEGT. The CDR3 region is CASSRLAGGGNEQFF. The DNA of the CDR3 is TGTGCCAGCAGCCGACTAGCGGGAGGGGGCAATGAGCAGTTCTTC.

V is TRBV18 and J is TRBJ1-1; D remains unclear. CDR3 length equals 12 residues. V dropped 4 bases and J dropped 5 bases, with 8 bases sitting between them. Germline V gene lookup returns CDR1 KGHSH and CDR2 LQKENI. The CDR3 loop reads CASSLGPTEAFF. In DNA, the CDR3 is TGTGCCAGCTCACTAGGCCCAACTGAAGCTTTCTTT.